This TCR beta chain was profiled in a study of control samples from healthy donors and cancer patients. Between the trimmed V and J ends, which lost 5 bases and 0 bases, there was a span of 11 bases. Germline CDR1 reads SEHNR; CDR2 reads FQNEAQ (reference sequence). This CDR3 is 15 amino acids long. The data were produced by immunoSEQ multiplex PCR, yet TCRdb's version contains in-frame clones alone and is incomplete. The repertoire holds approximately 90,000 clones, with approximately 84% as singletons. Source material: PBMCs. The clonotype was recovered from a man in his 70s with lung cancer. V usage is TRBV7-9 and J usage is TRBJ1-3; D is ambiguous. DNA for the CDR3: TGTGCCAGCAGCAGCCACACCCGCTCTGGAAACACCATATATTTT. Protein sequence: CASSSHTRSGNTIYF.